This T cell receptor beta chain is drawn from a study of Ad26.COV2.S vaccination and SARS-CoV-2 variants. Study conclusions and caveats: Similar non-spike TCR breadth was observed in recipients of vaccine and of placebo.

Turning to this clone: Its antigen is unidentified.

Treatment reported: some 20 received Ad26.COV2.S at low or high dose, single or two shots; about 5 received placebo; per-sample allocation not given. Day 63 following the first vaccine or placebo injection was when the samples were taken. The protocol was immunoSEQ multiplex PCR, while the TCRdb copy is restricted to in-frame clones and leaves out a portion. The sample comprises roughly 700,000 clones, roughly nine tenths of which are singletons, and about 1.5% rests with the top ten. The origin of this receptor is a person between 18 and 65 years old who received the Ad26.COV2.S COVID-19 vaccine or a placebo. Sequences were derived from peripheral blood, sampled in a trial of Ad26.COV2.S vaccine versus placebo.

This chain's CDR3 is CAWSVGGGHGYTF. Written as DNA, the CDR3 is TGTGCCTGGAGTGTAGGGGGGGGCCATGGCTACACCTTC. The gene calls are TRBV30 and TRBJ1-2, with D perhaps TRBD1 (6 bases). Germline CDR1 reads GTSNPN; CDR2 reads SVGIG (reference sequence). The V gene lost 0 bases and the J gene lost 6 bases, with 11 bases spanning the gap. The CDR3 has 13 amino acids. Variable domain in full (rest from reference TRBV30 and TRBJ1-2): SQTIHQWPATLVQPVGSPLSLECTVEGTSNPNLYWYRQAAGRGLQLLFYSVGIGQISSEVPQNLSASRPQDRQFILSSKKLLLSDSGFYLCAWSVGGGHGYTFGSGTRLTVV.